The T cell receptor beta chain under discussion was sequenced for a study of response to subunit inactivated influenza vaccine. CDR3 length: 16 residues. From germline, CDR1 is MDHEN and CDR2 SYDVKM. The ends lost 6 bases at V and 4 bases at J; junction bases unmatched: 5. One entry per CDR3 protein, called by TCRdb with MiXCR from the RT-PCR reads. The table records under 850,000 distinct CDR3 sequences, approximately 18% of them present only once. The sequence was obtained from a man between 45 and 60 years old who received an inactivated influenza vaccine. The V call is TRBV28, the J call TRBJ2-1, with 14 bases matching TRBD2. The source material was PBMCs from blood, sampled roughly 5 days after vaccination. In DNA form, the CDR3 reads TGTGCCAGCAGCCCGACTAGCGGGAGGGATTACAATGAGCAGTTCTTC. Its translation is CASSPTSGRDYNEQFF. Looking up the rest from reference TRBV28 and TRBJ2-1 gives the full variable domain: DVKVTQSSRYLVKRTGEKVFLECVQDMDHENMFWYRQDPGLGLRLIYFSYDVKMKEKGDIPEGYSVSREKKERFSLILESASTNQTSMYLCASSPTSGRDYNEQFFGPGTRLTVL.